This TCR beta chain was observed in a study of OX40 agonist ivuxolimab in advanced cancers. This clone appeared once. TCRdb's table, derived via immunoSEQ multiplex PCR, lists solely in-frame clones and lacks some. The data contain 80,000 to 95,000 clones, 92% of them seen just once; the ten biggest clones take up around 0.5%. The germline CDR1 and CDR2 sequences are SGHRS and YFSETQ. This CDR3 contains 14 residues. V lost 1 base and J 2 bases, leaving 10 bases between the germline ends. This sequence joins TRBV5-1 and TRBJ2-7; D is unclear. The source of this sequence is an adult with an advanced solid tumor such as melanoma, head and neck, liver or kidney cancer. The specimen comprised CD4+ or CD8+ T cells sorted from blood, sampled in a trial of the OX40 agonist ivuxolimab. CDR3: CASSLRENAYEQYF. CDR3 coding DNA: TGCGCCAGCAGCTTGAGGGAAAACGCCTACGAGCAGTACTTC.